The 29 T cell receptor beta chains in this list originate from one sample, sequenced in a study of blood T cell repertoires in COVID-19. Generated by immunoSEQ multiplex PCR, the TCRdb table keeps only in-frame clones and is missing some. This sample yields over 250,000 clones, of which approximately 90% are seen a single time; under 3.5% belongs to the top ten. The sequenced material came from PBMCs or T cells enriched from blood (not recorded which). The receptors stem from a woman aged 45-65 years who had recovered from COVID-19.

The sample holds one count of this clone. The J gene is TRBJ2-7, the V gene TRBV7-2, with TRBD2 matching 10 bases. This CDR3 contains 17 residues. J lost 6 bases, V lost 0 bases, and 11 bases had no gene match. Germline V lookup: CDR1 SGHTA, CDR2 FQGNSA. CDR3 sequence reads: CASSLADLSGRAGEQYF. CDR3 in DNA: TGTGCCAGCAGCTTAGCAGACCTCAGCGGGAGGGCCGGCGAGCAGTACTTC.

This clone appeared once. The J gene is TRBJ1-4, the V gene TRBV7-2; D is undetermined. Trimming removed 5 bases from V and 3 bases from J, with 13 bases in between. CDR3 length: 15 residues. In germline, CDR1 is SGHTA, CDR2 FQGNSA. CDR3 protein: CASSPWYPANEKLFF. CDR3 in DNA: TGTGCCAGCAGCCCCTGGTACCCAGCTAATGAAAAACTGTTTTTT.

This chain uses TRBV28 with TRBJ1-5, with TRBD1 matching over 8 bases. Germline V gene data show CDR1 as MDHEN and CDR2 as SYDVKM. There are 16 residues in the CDR3. The V gene end was trimmed by 6 bases and the J gene end by 2 bases; junction bases not matched to a gene: 9. Here the CDR3 reads CASRPSDRVRNQPQHF. DNA for the CDR3: TGTGCCAGCAGACCGTCGGACAGGGTTCGCAATCAGCCCCAGCATTTT.

This clone was counted only a few times. The chain uses TRBV4-3 and TRBJ1-4; D is perhaps TRBD1 (6 bases). V gave up 3 bases and J gave up 10 bases, with 18 bases separating them. This CDR3 is built from 15 residues. Germline loops: CDR1 LGHNA, CDR2 YSLEER. CDR3 sequence reads: CASSQAGTNNGKLFF. CDR3 DNA: TGCGCCAGCAGCCAGGCCGGGACAAATAACGGAAAACTGTTTTTT.

V gene TRBV28 combines with J gene TRBJ2-6; perhaps TRBD1 as D (5 bases). Trimming removed 5 bases at V and 0 bases at J, with 11 bases between. CDR3 length equals 16 residues. The germline gives CDR1 MDHEN, CDR2 SYDVKM. This chain's CDR3 is CASSGAGSSGANVLTF. Written as DNA, the CDR3 is TGTGCCAGCAGTGGGGCCGGCAGCTCTGGGGCCAACGTCCTGACTTTC.

This rearrangement joins TRBV28 to TRBJ1-6; D unresolved. The CDR3 is 13 amino acids. V gave up 4 bases and J gave up 7 bases, with 8 bases separating them. Germline CDR1 and CDR2: MDHEN and SYDVKM. The CDR3 protein is CASSSPENSPLHF. The CDR3 DNA sequence: TGTGCCAGCAGTTCACCTGAGAATTCACCCCTCCACTTT.

The V and J genes are TRBV29-1 and TRBJ2-1, with a weak D call TRBD2 (5 bases). This CDR3 has 14 residues. Germline loops: CDR1 SQVTM, CDR2 ANQGSEA. The ends were cut back, 1 base at V and 5 bases at J, with 12 bases in the middle. The CDR3 loop reads CSVEGASRNNEQFF. Written as DNA, the CDR3 is TGCAGCGTTGAAGGGGCTAGCAGGAACAATGAGCAGTTCTTC.

This clone was counted a single time. The chain carries TRBV10-3 and TRBJ2-1; D uncertain. The germline V gene encodes CDR1 ENHRY and CDR2 SYGVKD. The CDR3 length is 14 residues. The V and J ends lost 5 bases and 2 bases respectively, with 10 bases between them. The CDR3 protein is CAISIFSAYNEQFF. The CDR3 nucleotides read TGTGCCATCAGTATTTTTAGTGCCTACAATGAGCAGTTCTTC.

The rearrangement links TRBV7-9 to TRBJ1-4; TRBD1 agrees at 10 bases. The length of the CDR3 is 17 residues. Trimming removed 0 bases from V and 2 bases from J; junction bases left unmatched: 3. Germline CDR1 is SEHNR and CDR2 is FQNEAQ (reference sequence). CDR3 sequence reads: CASSLATGGSTNEKLFF. CDR3 DNA sequence: TGTGCCAGCAGCTTAGCGACAGGGGGCTCGACTAATGAAAAACTGTTTTTT.

CDR3 nucleotide sequence: TGTGCTAGTGGTGTGCCCGGGACGGGAGTAAACGAGCAGTACTTC. This codes for CASGVPGTGVNEQYF. The rearrangement links TRBV12-5 to TRBJ2-7, with D tentatively TRBD2 (6 bases). Trimming stripped 5 bases from V and 5 bases from J, with 19 bases between. There are 15 residues in the CDR3. Germline V gives CDR1 LGHNT, CDR2 FRNRAP.

The gene calls are TRBV10-1 and TRBJ1-1; 8 positions match TRBD1. The junction had 8 bases not matched to a gene; V was cut back by 6 bases and J by 2 bases. The CDR3 totals 15 residues. Per the germline V gene, CDR1 is WNHNN and CDR2 is SYGVQD (reference sequence). CDR3 coding DNA: TGCGCCAGCAGGCTTCGGACAGGGTTAAACACTGAAGCTTTCTTT. Its protein is CASRLRTGLNTEAFF.

This chain joins TRBV7-3 and TRBJ2-1, with 11 bases identical to TRBD2. The CDR3 is made up of 16 amino acids. The V segment lost 5 bases and the J segment 6 bases; nucleotides outside the gene matches: 9. Germline-derived CDR1 and CDR2 are SGHTA and FQGTGA. In DNA form, the CDR3 reads TGTGCCAGCAGCCACCAACTAGCGGGAGCCCTCAATGAGCAGTTCTTC. Translated, it gives CASSHQLAGALNEQFF.

The V gene is TRBV9, the J gene TRBJ2-1; 11 bases are shared with TRBD1. The V gene end was trimmed by 0 bases and the J gene end by 0 bases; junction bases not matched to a gene: 5. This CDR3 has 18 residues. CDR1 and CDR2 from the germline V gene are SGDLS and YYNGEE. The chain's CDR3 is CASSVGTGGLGSYNEQFF. CDR3 nucleotide sequence: TGTGCCAGCAGCGTAGGGACAGGGGGCCTTGGCTCCTACAATGAGCAGTTCTTC. The full variable domain, in which reference TRBV9 and TRBJ2-1 provide the parts outside the CDR3, is DSGVTQTPKHLITATGQRVTLRCSPRSGDLSVYWYQQSLDQGLQFLIQYYNGEERAKGNILERFSAQQFPDLHSELNLSSLELGDSALYFCASSVGTGGLGSYNEQFFGPGTRLTVL.

The chain has TRBV4-3 and TRBJ2-1, with 7 bases matching TRBD2. This CDR3 has 18 amino acids. V shed 4 bases and J 1 base; nucleotides not matched to a gene: 13. Germline CDR1 reads LGHNA; CDR2 reads YSLEER. The CDR3 region is CASSRSWGGSPSYNEQFF. The CDR3 bases are TGCGCCAGCAGCCGATCGTGGGGCGGGAGCCCATCCTACAATGAGCAGTTCTTC.

The V and J genes are TRBV9 and TRBJ2-7; a possible D gene is TRBD1 (6 bases). The CDR3 totals 14 residues. V lost 4 bases, J lost 7 bases, and 18 bases lay in between. Per the germline V gene, CDR1 is SGDLS and CDR2 is YYNGEE. CDR3 nucleotides: TGTGCCAGCAGCTCCTGGGGTCGGACAGCGGAGCAGTACTTC. This sequence encodes CASSSWGRTAEQYF.

The chain is built from TRBV4-3 and TRBJ2-7; 11 nucleotides match TRBD2. CDR1 is LGHNA and CDR2 is YSLEER in the germline V gene. The V and J ends lost 3 bases and 6 bases, in that order; junction bases with no gene match: 7. The CDR3 is 15 amino acids. CDR3 sequence reads: CASSQQLAGAVEQYF. CDR3 nucleotides: TGCGCCAGCAGCCAGCAACTAGCGGGAGCGGTCGAGCAGTACTTC.

The chain uses TRBV20-1 and TRBJ1-2, with 7 bases fitting TRBD1. Trimming took 3 bases from V and 11 from J; bases not matched to a gene: 6. The germline V gene encodes CDR1 DFQATT and CDR2 SNEGSKA (reference sequence). The CDR3 consists of 11 residues. CDR3 sequence (DNA): TGCAGTGCTAGGGACAGGTTCGCGTACACCTTC. Encoded protein: CSARDRFAYTF.

This clone appeared a few times. This chain joins TRBV7-9 and TRBJ1-3; 7 bases match TRBD1. The germline V gene has CDR1 SEHNR and CDR2 FQNEAQ (reference sequence). V lost 7 bases and J lost 4; bases outside the gene matches: 7. The CDR3 is made up of 14 amino acids. CDR3 DNA: TGTGCCAGCACCGTAGGGGGCTTGGGAAACACCATATATTTT. It codes for CASTVGGLGNTIYF.

The V and J genes are TRBV28 and TRBJ1-4; 9 nucleotides align to TRBD1. CDR1 and CDR2 from the germline V gene are MDHEN and SYDVKM. This CDR3 region has 14 residues. V was pared by 3 bases and J by 8 bases, with 4 bases of the junction left unmatched. The CDR3 nucleotides read TGTGCCAGCAGTTTCGGACAGGGGAGGGAAAAACTGTTTTTT. Its protein product is CASSFGQGREKLFF.

The J gene is TRBJ1-1, the V gene TRBV28; the D gene is possibly TRBD1 (6 bases). The CDR3 is 15 amino acids. Trimming left V 3 bases short and J 4 bases short, with 15 bases between. Germline lookup yields CDR1 MDHEN and CDR2 SYDVKM. The CDR3 protein is CASSLVRGGGTEAFF. The CDR3 DNA sequence: TGTGCCAGCAGTTTGGTTAGGGGAGGGGGCACTGAAGCTTTCTTT.

This chain connects TRBV7-2 to TRBJ2-3, with 11 bases identical to TRBD2. Germline CDR1 and CDR2: SGHTA and FQGNSA. With 0 bases clipped from V and 2 bases from J, the junction kept 7 bases outside the gene matches. The CDR3 contains 18 residues. CDR3 protein: CASSLAFPTSGNTDTQYF. In nucleotides, the CDR3 is TGTGCCAGCAGCTTAGCGTTCCCGACTAGCGGGAACACAGATACGCAGTATTTT. Drawing the rest from reference TRBV7-2 and TRBJ2-3, the complete variable domain is GAGVSQSPSNKVTEKGKDVELRCDPISGHTALYWYRQSLGQGLEFLIYFQGNSAPDKSGLPSDRFSAERTGGSVSTLTIQRTQQEDSAVYLCASSLAFPTSGNTDTQYFGPGTRLTVL.

Worth noting for this clone: The same CDR3 is also encoded by other DNA sequences in this sample. This chain joins TRBV5-5 and TRBJ2-7; 10 bases map to TRBD2. The germline V gene has CDR1 SGHKS and CDR2 YYEKEE (reference sequence). Germline trimming cut 5 bases from V and 3 bases from J; bases unmatched to any gene: 8. CDR3 length: 15 residues. The CDR3 bases are TGTGCCAGCAGTCTCTCTAGCGGGAGAGGCTACGAGCAGTACTTC. As protein: CASSLSSGRGYEQYF. Based on the CDR3 plus reference TRBV5-5 and TRBJ2-7, the full variable domain is DAGVTQSPTHLIKTRGQQVTLRCSPISGHKSVSWYQQVLGQGPQFIFQYYEKEERGRGNFPDRFSARQFPNYSSELNVNALLLGDSALYLCASSLSSGRGYEQYFGPGTRLTVT.

A note on this clone: A read error may account for a junction end that differs from germline. This sequence joins TRBV18 and TRBJ2-5, with 7 bases matching TRBD2. There are 15 residues in the CDR3. Germline CDR1 is KGHSH and CDR2 is LQKENI. CDR3 sequence (DNA): TGTGCCAGCCCACCCCGAGCGGGAAGACAAGAGACCCAGTACTTC. Translation: CASPPRAGRQETQYF.

This chain joins TRBV9 and TRBJ1-4, with D tentatively TRBD1 (5 bases). CDR1 and CDR2 from the germline V gene are SGDLS and YYNGEE. Trimming pared 3 bases from V and 8 bases from J, leaving 17 bases between. The CDR3 runs to 15 residues. The CDR3 DNA reads as TGTGCCAGCAGCGCGGGCCCGCGGGGCAAGGAAAAACTGTTTTTT. Residues: CASSAGPRGKEKLFF.

The chain joins TRBV7-2 to TRBJ2-5, with D maybe TRBD1 (6 bases). Per the germline V gene, CDR1 is SGHTA and CDR2 is FQGNSA. This CDR3 is 19 amino acids long. Deletions cut 2 bases from V and 5 bases from J, with 27 bases between. CDR3 DNA: TGTGCCAGCAGCTTAATCTCCCGGCAGGGGCGGCTGACCATTGAGACCCAGTACTTC. Translating gives CASSLISRQGRLTIETQYF.

This clone was seen only a few times. The chain joins TRBV4-1 to TRBJ2-1; 10 bases are shared with TRBD2. Germline V gives CDR1 MGHRA, CDR2 YSYEKL. The CDR3 runs 16 residues. V was clipped by 4 bases and J by 4 bases; unmatched bases: 7. The CDR3 DNA is TGCGCCAGCAGCCTAACAGCGGGAGGGCGGTACAATGAGCAGTTCTTC. It yields the protein CASSLTAGGRYNEQFF.

The chain is built from TRBV7-3 and TRBJ2-1; 7 bases match TRBD2. Germline CDR1 and CDR2: SGHTA and FQGTGA. This CDR3 region has 14 residues. V was clipped by 5 bases and J by 8 bases; unmatched bases: 9. Here the CDR3 reads CASSRLAGFDEQFF. The CDR3 region has the DNA TGTGCCAGCAGCAGACTAGCTGGTTTCGATGAGCAGTTCTTC.

This clone has a single count. The chain joins TRBV9 to TRBJ2-3; possible D gene TRBD2, 6 bases. The V gene lost 0 bases and the J gene lost 1 base, with 6 bases spanning the gap. In germline, CDR1 is SGDLS, CDR2 YYNGEE. CDR3 length: 14 amino acids. The CDR3 loop is CASSVGLGTDTQYF. As DNA, the CDR3 is TGTGCCAGCAGCGTAGGACTAGGCACAGATACGCAGTATTTT.

J is TRBJ1-1 and V is TRBV4-3; possible D gene TRBD1, 6 bases. There are 13 residues in the CDR3. Germline V CDR1 and CDR2: LGHNA, YSLEER. The V and J ends lost 2 bases and 11 bases respectively, with 15 bases between them. CDR3 sequence: CASSQRGQTRAFF. The CDR3 region has the DNA TGCGCCAGCAGCCAACGAGGACAGACTCGGGCTTTCTTT.